This record looks at one T cell receptor beta chain sequence and its context. The data were taken from a study of blood T cell repertoires in COVID-19. Data came from immunoSEQ multiplex PCR; TCRdb stores just in-frame clones and leaves some out. In the table there are 60,000 to 70,000 clones, roughly four fifths of which are singletons. Germline values: CDR1 LNHDA, CDR2 SQIVND (reference sequence). There are 14 residues in the CDR3. J gave up 4 bases and V 3 bases, and 3 bases lay outside the gene matches. The TCR originated in a woman in her fifties or sixties with acute or convalescent COVID-19. Sequenced sample: peripheral blood. V usage is TRBV19 and J usage is TRBJ1-5; 7 bases are shared with TRBD1. As DNA, the CDR3 is TGTGCCAGTAGTATTAGGACAGGAAATCAGCCCCAGCATTTT. It encodes CASSIRTGNQPQHF.